This TCR beta chain emerged from a study of liver allograft versus peripheral blood T cells. Study-wide background: Comparative analysis was performed on T cell receptor repertoires from transplanted livers and from recipients' peripheral blood. Study results and limitations: According to reports, the T cell receptor repertoires inside liver allografts differed from those in peripheral blood.

Each CDR3 protein is one row after TCRdb ran MiXCR on the reads. The table includes about 8,400 distinct CDR3 sequences, 17% detected once. By frequency in the sample, this clonotype is medium-sized. The antigen is not known. The length of the CDR3 is 14 residues. CDR1 is GTSNPN, CDR2 SVGIG, per germline (reference sequence). V was shortened by 0 bases and J by 5 bases, with 14 bases between the two germline ends. The receptor's source is a human patient who had a liver transplant. A share of the T cells may be of graft donor origin. The rearrangement links TRBV30 to TRBJ2-7; D not certain. DNA of the CDR3: TGTGCCTGGAGTGTACTTTCCCCCGCCCACGAGCAGTACTTC. The encoded protein is CAWSVLSPAHEQYF.